This TCR beta chain was obtained from a study of beta chain features in type 1 diabetes. Study-level results: Shortening of TCRB CDR3s, moderate but significant, appeared in all four CD4+ subsets of Type 1 diabetes patients.

Of the isolated RNA, all was reverse transcribed, and so the sequenced material was expressed TCRB transcripts. The assay was immunoSEQ multiplex PCR, and TCRdb's table has in-frame clones only and misses some. The data show roughly 70,000 clones, around 49% seen once. Regarding this clone: Antigen unknown.

V shed 1 base, J shed 3 bases, and the junction held 1 base outside the gene matches. The CDR3 contains 14 residues. Germline V gives CDR1 SGHNT, CDR2 YENEEA. The TCR comes from a man aged 25-45 years with type 1 diabetes. Material: central memory CD4+ T cells from blood. The chain links TRBV11-3 to TRBJ2-3; 7 nucleotides match TRBD2. The CDR3 nucleotides are TGTGCCAGCAGCTTAGTTAGCGGGACAGATACGCAGTATTTT. Translation: CASSLVSGTDTQYF.